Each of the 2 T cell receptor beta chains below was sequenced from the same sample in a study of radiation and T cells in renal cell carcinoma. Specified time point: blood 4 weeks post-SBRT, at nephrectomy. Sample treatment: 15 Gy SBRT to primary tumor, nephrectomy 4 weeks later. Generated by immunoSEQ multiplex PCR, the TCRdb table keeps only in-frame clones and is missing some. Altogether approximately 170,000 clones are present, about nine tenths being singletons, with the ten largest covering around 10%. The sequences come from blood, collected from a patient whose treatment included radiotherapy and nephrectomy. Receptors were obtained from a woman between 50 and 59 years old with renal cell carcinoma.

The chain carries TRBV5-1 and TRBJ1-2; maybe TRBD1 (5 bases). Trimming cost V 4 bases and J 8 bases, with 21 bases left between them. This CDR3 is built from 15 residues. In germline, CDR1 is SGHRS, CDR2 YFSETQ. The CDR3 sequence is CASSPRQPPLEGYTF. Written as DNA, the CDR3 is TGCGCCAGCAGCCCCCGACAGCCACCTCTTGAGGGCTACACCTTC.

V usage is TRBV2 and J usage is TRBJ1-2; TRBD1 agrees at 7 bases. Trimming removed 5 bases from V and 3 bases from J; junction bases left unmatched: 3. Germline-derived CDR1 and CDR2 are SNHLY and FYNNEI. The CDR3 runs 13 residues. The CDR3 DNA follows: TGTGCCAGCAGTCTAGACAGGGACTATGGCTACACCTTC. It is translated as CASSLDRDYGYTF. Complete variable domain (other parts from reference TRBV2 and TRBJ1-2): EPEVTQTPSHQVTQMGQEVILRCVPISNHLYFYWYRQILGQKVEFLVSFYNNEISEKSEIFDDQFSVERPDGSNFTLKIRSTKLEDSAMYFCASSLDRDYGYTFGSGTRLTVV.